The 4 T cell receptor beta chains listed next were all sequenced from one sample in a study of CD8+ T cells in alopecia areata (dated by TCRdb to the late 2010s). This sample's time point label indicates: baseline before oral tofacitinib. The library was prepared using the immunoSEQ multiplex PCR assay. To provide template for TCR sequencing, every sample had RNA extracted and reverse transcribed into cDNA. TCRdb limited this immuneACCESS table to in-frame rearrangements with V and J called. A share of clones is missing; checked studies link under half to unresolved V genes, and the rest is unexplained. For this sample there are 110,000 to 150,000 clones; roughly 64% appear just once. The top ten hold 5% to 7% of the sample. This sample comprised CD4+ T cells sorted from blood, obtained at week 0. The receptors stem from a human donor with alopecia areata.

CDR3 coding DNA: TGTGCCACCAGCAGAGATTTTAATGGCTACACCTTC. Translation: CATSRDFNGYTF. This chain joins TRBV15 and TRBJ1-2; no clear D. Trimming shortened V by 0 bases and J by 6 bases, and 5 bases separated the two germline ends. The CDR3 has 12 residues. CDR1 LNHNV and CDR2 YYDKDF come from the germline V gene (reference sequence).

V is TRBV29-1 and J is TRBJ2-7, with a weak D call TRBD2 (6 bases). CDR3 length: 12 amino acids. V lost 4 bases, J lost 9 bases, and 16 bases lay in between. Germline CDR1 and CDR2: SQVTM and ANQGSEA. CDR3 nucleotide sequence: TGCAGCGTTGGGGACTCAACTAATGGGCAGTACTTC. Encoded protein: CSVGDSTNGQYF.

The CDR3 sequence: CAWTTMGGEQFF. The DNA for the CDR3 is TGTGCCTGGACTACAATGGGGGGCGAGCAGTTCTTC. The chain is built from TRBV30 and TRBJ2-1, with D possibly called TRBD1 or TRBD2 (6 bases each). CDR1 is GTSNPN, CDR2 SVGIG, per germline (reference sequence). The ends were cut back, 4 bases at V and 10 bases at J, with 14 bases in the middle. The CDR3 runs to 12 residues.

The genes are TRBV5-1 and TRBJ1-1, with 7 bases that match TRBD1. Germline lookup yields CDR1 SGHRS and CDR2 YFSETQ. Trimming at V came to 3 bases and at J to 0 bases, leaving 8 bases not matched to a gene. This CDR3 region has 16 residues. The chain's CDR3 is CASSSDRANMNTEAFF. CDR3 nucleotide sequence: TGCGCCAGCAGCTCCGACAGGGCAAATATGAACACTGAAGCTTTCTTT. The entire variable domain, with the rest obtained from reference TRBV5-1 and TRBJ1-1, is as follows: KAGVTQTPRYLIKTRGQQVTLSCSPISGHRSVSWYQQTPGQGLQFLFEYFSETQRNKGNFPGRFSGRQFSNSRSEMNVSTLELGDSALYLCASSSDRANMNTEAFFGQGTRLTVV.